The 21 T cell receptor beta chains below all came from one sample that was sequenced in a study of blood T cell repertoires in COVID-19. This table comes from immunoSEQ multiplex PCR, and its TCRdb copy is limited to in-frame clones, with some not included. The sample shows around 250,000 clones, approximately 90% of them seen only once. Material: PBMCs or T cells enriched from blood (not recorded which). Every receptor here comes from a man in his late teens or twenties who had recovered from COVID-19.

V is TRBV27 and J is TRBJ1-5; perhaps TRBD1 as D (5 bases). Per germline, CDR1 MNHEY and CDR2 SMNVEV (reference sequence). The germline V and J ends were trimmed by 5 bases and 11 bases, with 19 bases remaining between them. There are 14 residues in the CDR3. CDR3 coding DNA: TGTGCCAGCAGTGATGCCCCGGGGGGTGAGGCCCAGCATTTT. This sequence encodes CASSDAPGGEAQHF.

This rearrangement joins TRBV19 to TRBJ1-5; TRBD1 is a possible D gene (5 bases). The CDR3 totals 15 residues. V lost 1 base to trimming and J lost 3 bases, with 10 bases between them. Germline V gene sequence: CDR1 LNHDA, CDR2 SQIVND (reference sequence). The CDR3, as DNA: TGTGCCAGTAGTATAGGAGACAGCCCCAATCAGCCCCAGCATTTT. Protein sequence: CASSIGDSPNQPQHF.

The chain combines TRBV4-1 with TRBJ2-2, with D possibly being TRBD2 (5 bases). The germline V gene has CDR1 MGHRA and CDR2 YSYEKL. This CDR3 spans 15 amino acids. Trimming removed 1 base at V and 9 bases at J, with 15 bases between. The chain's CDR3 is CASSQGGGSSRELFF. The CDR3 DNA reads as TGCGCCAGCAGCCAAGGAGGAGGCTCAAGCAGGGAGCTGTTTTTT.

The gene calls are TRBV27 and TRBJ1-2, with 10 nucleotides matching TRBD1. The CDR3 has 14 residues. Germline-derived CDR1 and CDR2 are MNHEY and SMNVEV (reference sequence). V gave up 3 bases and J gave up 6 bases; unmatched junction bases: 4. CDR3: CASSFGQGGHGYTF. DNA for the CDR3: TGTGCCAGCAGTTTCGGACAGGGGGGGCATGGCTACACCTTC.

The chain couples TRBV4-1 to TRBJ1-3, with D maybe TRBD1 (5 bases). Trimming took 0 bases from V and 0 from J, leaving 12 bases between them. Germline-derived CDR1 and CDR2 are MGHRA and YSYEKL. The CDR3 length is 17 residues. The CDR3 bases are TGCGCCAGCAGCCAAGATCGCGACAGAAGCTCTGGAAACACCATATATTTT. Residues: CASSQDRDRSSGNTIYF.

This clone was picked up many times. V gene TRBV18 combines with J gene TRBJ2-2; D is perhaps TRBD1 (6 bases). Trimming took off 5 bases at V and 3 bases at J, with 16 bases between the two ends. The length of the CDR3 is 16 residues. The V gene's germline CDR1 is KGHSH and CDR2 LQKENI. Written as DNA, the CDR3 is TGTGCCAGCTCATCCTACGACAGGACCCACACCGGGGAGCTGTTTTTT. Residues: CASSSYDRTHTGELFF.

V and J are TRBV6-1 and TRBJ1-5; maybe TRBD1 (6 bases). V shed 3 bases and J shed 3 bases, with 9 bases lying between them. CDR1 and CDR2 from the germline V gene are MNHNS and SASEGT. This CDR3 has 14 residues. CDR3 residues: CASSETGPNQPQHF. The CDR3 DNA follows: TGTGCCAGCAGTGAGACAGGTCCCAATCAGCCCCAGCATTTT.

The genes are TRBV28 and TRBJ2-1, with 9 bases identical to TRBD2. The germline gives CDR1 MDHEN, CDR2 SYDVKM. The CDR3 loop spans 14 amino acids. With V trimmed by 10 bases and J by 0 bases, 4 bases remained unmatched. In DNA form, the CDR3 reads TGTGCCACGGATAGCGGGAGCTCCTACAATGAGCAGTTCTTC. It encodes CATDSGSSYNEQFF.

The rearrangement links TRBV5-1 to TRBJ2-3; 9 nucleotides agree with TRBD1. Germline assignment: CDR1 SGHRS and CDR2 YFSETQ. Germline trimming cut 4 bases from V and 4 bases from J; bases unmatched to any gene: 10. The CDR3 spans 16 residues. In nucleotides, the CDR3 is TGCGCCAGCAGCGTCGGTGGAGGACAGGGGTCAGATACGCAGTATTTT. Protein: CASSVGGGQGSDTQYF.

The rearrangement uses TRBV2 and TRBJ2-7; the match to TRBD2 covers 7 bases. V dropped 6 bases and J dropped 7; count of bases not matched to a gene: 18. Germline CDR1 reads SNHLY; CDR2 reads FYNNEI. The CDR3 sequence is 16 residues long. The CDR3 region has the DNA TGTGCCAGCAGATATGGGACTCCGGGAGGAACGGGTGAGCAGTACTTC. This encodes CASRYGTPGGTGEQYF.

This sequence joins TRBV5-1 and TRBJ2-1; D is unclear. From germline, CDR1 is SGHRS and CDR2 YFSETQ. The CDR3 consists of 13 residues. V gave up 2 bases and J gave up 7 bases, with 10 bases separating them. The CDR3 bases are TGCGCCAGCAGCTTCGGTGTTTGGAATGAGCAGTTCTTC. Protein sequence: CASSFGVWNEQFF. Looking up the rest from reference TRBV5-1 and TRBJ2-1 gives the full variable domain: KAGVTQTPRYLIKTRGQQVTLSCSPISGHRSVSWYQQTPGQGLQFLFEYFSETQRNKGNFPGRFSGRQFSNSRSEMNVSTLELGDSALYLCASSFGVWNEQFFGPGTRLTVL.

The rearrangement links TRBV29-1 to TRBJ2-1, with 10 bases aligning to TRBD2. The length of the CDR3 is 17 residues. The germline V gene has CDR1 SQVTM and CDR2 ANQGSEA. The V segment lost 0 bases and the J segment 5 bases; nucleotides outside the gene matches: 10. The CDR3 spells CSVEDSSGGKAHNEQFF. CDR3 sequence (DNA): TGCAGCGTTGAAGATTCTAGCGGGGGTAAAGCACACAATGAGCAGTTCTTC.

The gene calls are TRBV7-9 and TRBJ1-6; D unclear. The length of the CDR3 is 14 residues. The V gene's germline CDR1 is SEHNR and CDR2 FQNEAQ (reference sequence). Trimming removed 3 bases at V and 9 bases at J, with 12 bases between. The CDR3, as DNA: TGTGCCAGCAGCTTTGACCCACCAGGTTCACCCCTCCACTTT. It specifies CASSFDPPGSPLHF.

The chain joins TRBV19 to TRBJ2-7; 13 positions match TRBD2. The ends lost 3 bases at V and 2 bases at J; junction bases unmatched: 22. The CDR3 loop spans 22 amino acids. Per germline, CDR1 LNHDA and CDR2 SQIVND (reference sequence). DNA for the CDR3: TGTGCCAGTAGTATTTCCGTTGTATCCCCGGGGGGGACTAGCGGGGATACCTACGAGCAGTACTTC. Translated, it gives CASSISVVSPGGTSGDTYEQYF.

As DNA, the CDR3 is TGTGCCAGCAGTCCATTACAGGGGGCGAGGAACACTGAAGCTTTCTTT. Amino acids: CASSPLQGARNTEAFF. The rearrangement links TRBV28 to TRBJ1-1; 9 nucleotides align to TRBD1. CDR1 is MDHEN and CDR2 is SYDVKM in the germline V gene. The J segment lost 1 base and the V segment lost 5 bases, leaving 8 bases of the junction unmatched. The CDR3 covers 16 residues.

The chain has TRBV11-3 and TRBJ1-6, with 7 bases matching TRBD1. In germline, CDR1 is SGHNT, CDR2 YENEEA. The CDR3 sequence is 13 residues long. The junction had 1 base not matched to a gene; V was cut back by 4 bases and J by 7 bases. The CDR3 nucleotides are TGTGCCAGCAGCTCGGGACAGAATTCACCCCTCCACTTT. It codes for CASSSGQNSPLHF.

The rearrangement joins TRBV2 to TRBJ2-5, with TRBD2 identical over 12 bases. CDR1 is SNHLY and CDR2 is FYNNEI in the germline V gene. The CDR3 runs 15 residues. The V segment lost 4 bases and the J segment 3 bases; nucleotides outside the gene matches: 3. This chain's CDR3 is CASSVTSGGKETQYF. DNA for the CDR3: TGTGCCAGCAGTGTGACTAGCGGGGGAAAAGAGACCCAGTACTTC.

The rearrangement uses TRBV28 and TRBJ2-1, with D possibly TRBD1 on 5 matching bases. V shed 6 bases and J shed 9 bases, with 12 bases lying between them. Looked up from germline, CDR1 is MDHEN and CDR2 is SYDVKM. The CDR3 covers 12 residues. CDR3 coding DNA: TGTGCCAGCAGACGACAGACGCGTGAGCAGTTCTTC. Its protein is CASRRQTREQFF.

In nucleotides, the CDR3 is TGTGCCAGCAGCCAAGATTTTACTAGCAGCTACAATGAGCAGTTCTTC. This codes for CASSQDFTSSYNEQFF. The rearrangement uses TRBV4-2 and TRBJ2-1; the D gene is possibly TRBD2 (6 bases). Germline assignment: CDR1 LGHNA and CDR2 YNFKEQ. CDR3 size: 16 residues. V was trimmed by 0 bases and J by 3 bases, leaving 12 bases between them.

The chain is built from TRBV7-2 and TRBJ2-1, with 8 positions matching TRBD2. Germline values: CDR1 SGHTA, CDR2 FQGNSA. Trimming cost V 3 bases and J 7 bases; bases outside gene matches: 11. The CDR3 spans 16 residues. This chain's CDR3 is CASSLPPGGGLNEQFF. DNA of the CDR3: TGTGCCAGCAGCTTGCCTCCCGGGGGGGGGCTGAATGAGCAGTTCTTC.

The genes are TRBV9 and TRBJ2-5; 12 positions agree with TRBD2. V gave up 4 bases and J gave up 0 bases; unmatched junction bases: 4. Germline V CDR1 and CDR2: SGDLS, YYNGEE. The CDR3 contains 16 residues. Here the CDR3 reads CASSPTSGRHQETQYF. For the CDR3, the DNA is TGTGCCAGCAGCCCGACTAGCGGGAGACACCAAGAGACCCAGTACTTC.